The 23 T cell receptor beta chains reported below all come from one sample, sequenced in a study of blood T cell repertoires in COVID-19. Sequencing used immunoSEQ multiplex PCR; TCRdb keeps in-frame clones, though not all of them. The sample has 300,000 to 350,000 clones; more than 85% are singletons. Source material: PBMCs or T cells enriched from blood (not recorded which). These receptors all come from a woman aged 30 to 39 who had recovered from COVID-19.

This clone has a single count. This chain links TRBV28 with TRBJ1-1; a weak D match, TRBD1 (6 bases). This CDR3 has 15 residues. CDR1 and CDR2 from the germline V gene are MDHEN and SYDVKM. Trimming took 6 bases from V and 3 from J, leaving 17 bases between them. CDR3 coding DNA: TGTGCCAGCAGCCCGACAGGCGGTATCTACACTGAAGCTTTCTTT. This sequence encodes CASSPTGGIYTEAFF.

Written as DNA, the CDR3 is TGTGCCAGCAGCTTACGGGCAGGGAACGGGGAGCTGTTTTTT. It codes for CASSLRAGNGELFF. The chain carries TRBV11-1 and TRBJ2-2, with D possibly matching TRBD1 (5 bases). V was shortened by 2 bases and J by 7 bases, with 11 bases between the two germline ends. The CDR3 runs 14 residues. Germline V CDR1 and CDR2: SGHAT, FQDESV (reference sequence).

The chain recombines TRBV28 with TRBJ1-2, with 8 nucleotides matching TRBD1. Germline CDR1 and CDR2: MDHEN and SYDVKM. Losses at the gene ends were 5 bases for V and 0 bases for J; bases not matched to a gene: 5. The CDR3 extends over 15 amino acids. CDR3 sequence: CASSKTGVPNYGYTF. In nucleotides, the CDR3 is TGTGCCAGCAGTAAGACAGGGGTCCCTAACTATGGCTACACCTTC.

V is TRBV6-5 and J is TRBJ2-5; 8 nucleotides line up with TRBD2. The ends lost 5 bases at V and 7 bases at J; junction bases unmatched: 9. The CDR3 consists of 14 residues. Germline CDR1 and CDR2: MNHEY and SVGAGI. For the CDR3, the DNA is TGTGCCAGCAGTACCATAGCGGGGTCGGTGACCCAGTACTTC. Encoded protein: CASSTIAGSVTQYF.

The chain has TRBV28 and TRBJ1-4, with TRBD1 as a possible D gene (5 bases). Germline V gene sequence: CDR1 MDHEN, CDR2 SYDVKM. V was pared by 6 bases and J by 12 bases, with 14 bases between. The CDR3 runs 12 residues. The CDR3 reads CASSALGGELFF. In DNA form, the CDR3 reads TGTGCCAGCAGCGCCTTGGGGGGGGAACTGTTTTTT.

The genes are TRBV19 and TRBJ2-7; tentative D call: TRBD1 (6 bases). This CDR3 contains 13 residues. Trimming removed 6 bases at V and 5 bases at J, with 14 bases between. From germline, CDR1 is LNHDA and CDR2 SQIVND (reference sequence). The CDR3 nucleotides are TGTGCCAGTAGCTATGACAGGCGCGACGAGCAGTACTTC. Its translation is CASSYDRRDEQYF.

The gene calls are TRBV14 and TRBJ2-7; 12 bases line up with TRBD2. J was trimmed by 4 bases and V by 0 bases; bases with no gene match: 1. This CDR3 has 15 amino acids. CDR1 is SGHDN and CDR2 is FVKESK in the germline V gene. CDR3 loop: CASSQELAGGYEQYF. CDR3 DNA: TGTGCCAGCAGCCAAGAACTAGCGGGGGGTTACGAGCAGTACTTC.

The rearrangement links TRBV11-3 to TRBJ2-3; 10 bases match TRBD2. The germline gives CDR1 SGHNT, CDR2 YENEEA. The CDR3 has 15 residues. Trimming cost V 0 bases and J 6 bases; bases outside gene matches: 3. CDR3 residues: CASSLEAGGLDTQYF. In DNA, the CDR3 is TGTGCCAGCAGCTTAGAAGCGGGGGGGCTCGATACGCAGTATTTT.

The chain combines TRBV7-9 with TRBJ2-5; 9 bases are shared with TRBD2. Looked up from germline, CDR1 is SEHNR and CDR2 is FQNEAQ (reference sequence). The CDR3 is 14 amino acids. V lost 5 bases to trimming and J lost 5 bases; unmatched junction nucleotides: 6. CDR3 nucleotide sequence: TGTGCCAGCAGCCTGGGCGGGGGGGCGGAGACCCAGTACTTC. Protein sequence: CASSLGGGAETQYF.

The rearrangement joins TRBV18 to TRBJ2-7, with D possibly TRBD1 on 6 matching bases. Trimming pared 1 base from V and 4 bases from J, leaving 11 bases between. Germline loops: CDR1 KGHSH, CDR2 LQKENI. This CDR3 comprises 14 residues. The CDR3 loop reads CASSPRTGLYEQYF. The CDR3 coding sequence is TGTGCCAGCTCACCACGAACAGGGCTGTACGAGCAGTACTTC. The full variable domain, its missing parts supplied by reference TRBV18 and TRBJ2-7, is NAGVMQNPRHLVRRRGQEARLRCSPMKGHSHVYWYRQLPEEGLKFMVYLQKENIIDESGMPKERFSAEFPKEGPSILRIQQVVRGDSAAYFCASSPRTGLYEQYFGPGTRLTVT.

The genes are TRBV28 and TRBJ2-7; 7 bases align to TRBD1. This CDR3 comprises 14 residues. Germline CDR1 is MDHEN and CDR2 is SYDVKM. The ends lost 5 bases at V and 1 base at J; junction bases unmatched: 5. The CDR3 region has the DNA TGTGCCAGCAGTCGACAGGGAAATTCCTACGAGCAGTACTTC. As protein: CASSRQGNSYEQYF.

This chain uses TRBV7-2 with TRBJ2-1, with 11 bases aligning to TRBD2. Germline V gene data show CDR1 as SGHTA and CDR2 as FQGNSA. With V trimmed by 3 bases and J by 2 bases, 6 bases remained unmatched. The CDR3 is 17 residues long. The CDR3 loop reads CASSFGRLAGTYNEQFF. In nucleotides, the CDR3 is TGTGCCAGCAGCTTTGGGCGACTAGCGGGGACCTACAATGAGCAGTTCTTC.

The chain links TRBV11-2 to TRBJ2-3, with D unresolved. The ends were cut back, 4 bases at V and 5 bases at J, with 7 bases in the middle. The germline gives CDR1 SGHAT, CDR2 FQNNGV. The CDR3 length is 12 residues. The CDR3, as DNA: TGTGCCAGCAGCTATCTAGGAGATACGCAGTATTTT. Protein product: CASSYLGDTQYF.

The chain combines TRBV27 with TRBJ2-7; 9 bases are a match to TRBD1. In germline, CDR1 is MNHEY, CDR2 SMNVEV (reference sequence). V gave up 5 bases and J gave up 7 bases; unmatched junction bases: 6. This CDR3 comprises 13 residues. The DNA of the CDR3 is TGTGCCAGCAGTCCCTGGGACAGGGAGGAGCAGTACTTC. This translates into CASSPWDREEQYF.

Regarding this clone: This CDR3 is also generated by other DNA sequences in the sample. The chain joins TRBV6-5 to TRBJ1-3; D is ambiguous. This CDR3 contains 14 residues. Trimming took 2 bases from V and 0 from J, leaving 5 bases between them. Germline-derived CDR1 and CDR2 are MNHEY and SVGAGI. The CDR3 DNA is TGTGCCAGCAGTTACCTGAGCTCTGGAAACACCATATATTTT. Translation gives CASSYLSSGNTIYF.

The J gene is TRBJ1-1, the V gene TRBV20-1; D possibly corresponds to TRBD1 (5 bases). This CDR3 comprises 12 residues. Germline V gene data show CDR1 as DFQATT and CDR2 as SNEGSKA (reference sequence). Trimming took off 3 bases at V and 6 bases at J, with 11 bases between the two ends. CDR3 in amino acids: CSASTGGAEAFF. CDR3 nucleotides: TGCAGTGCTAGTACCGGGGGAGCTGAAGCTTTCTTT.

The CDR3 sequence is CASSRGLNTGELFF. Here the CDR3 DNA reads TGTGCCAGCAGCCGTGGGCTGAACACCGGGGAGCTGTTTTTT. V gene TRBV11-2 combines with J gene TRBJ2-2; D is ambiguous. The CDR3 has 14 amino acids. V was cut by 5 bases and J by 1 base, with 8 bases left in between. CDR1 is SGHAT and CDR2 is FQNNGV in the germline V gene.

The chain's CDR3 is CASTPGGAEGNYGYTF. CDR3 sequence (DNA): TGTGCCAGCACGCCCGGGGGGGCTGAGGGTAACTATGGCTACACCTTC. This chain connects TRBV27 to TRBJ1-2; tentatively, D is TRBD1 (6 bases). V was clipped by 7 bases and J by 1 base, with 19 bases between them. Germline CDR1 and CDR2: MNHEY and SMNVEV (reference sequence). The length of the CDR3 is 16 residues.

CDR3 DNA sequence: TGTGCCATCAGTGAGTCGATGGAGCCAGGCACAGATACGCAGTATTTT. Translation gives CAISESMEPGTDTQYF. V usage is TRBV10-3 and J usage is TRBJ2-3; D gene uncertain. V lost 0 bases and J lost 1, with 11 bases in between. The CDR3 sequence is 16 residues long. Germline CDR1 is ENHRY and CDR2 is SYGVKD.

This clone was counted a few times. The chain combines TRBV7-6 with TRBJ1-3; TRBD1 matches 7 bases. Germline trimming cut 5 bases from V and 1 base from J; bases unmatched to any gene: 14. In germline, CDR1 is SGHVS, CDR2 FNYEAQ. The length of the CDR3 is 18 residues. The CDR3 sequence is CASSRYVQGTTSGNTIYF. In nucleotides, the CDR3 is TGTGCCAGCAGCCGCTATGTACAGGGGACAACGTCTGGAAACACCATATATTTT.

V and J are TRBV19 and TRBJ2-7; tentatively, D is TRBD1 (5 bases). There are 13 residues in the CDR3. With 5 bases removed from V and 2 bases from J, the gap between germline ends came to 10 bases. Germline lookup yields CDR1 LNHDA and CDR2 SQIVND (reference sequence). The CDR3 nucleotides are TGTGCCAGTAGTCCGGTGGGGCCCTACGAGCAGTACTTC. This translates into CASSPVGPYEQYF.

About this clone itself: Relative to the germline gene, one junction end is altered; a read error may explain this. The chain couples TRBV14 to TRBJ1-2; 8 bases align to TRBD1. This CDR3 is built from 13 residues. CDR1 is SGHDN, CDR2 FVKESK, per germline. The CDR3 protein is CASSQGLTGALDF. DNA for the CDR3: TGTGCCAGCAGCCAGGGCCTGACAGGGGCTTTGGACTTC.

V usage is TRBV4-1 and J usage is TRBJ2-1, with a tentative D call TRBD2 (6 bases). Per germline, CDR1 MGHRA and CDR2 YSYEKL. The V end lost 0 bases, the J end lost 9 bases, and 12 bases lay between the germline ends. The CDR3 runs 14 residues. The CDR3 loop reads CASSQDPPGSEQFF. DNA of the CDR3: TGCGCCAGCAGCCAAGATCCACCCGGGAGTGAGCAGTTCTTC.